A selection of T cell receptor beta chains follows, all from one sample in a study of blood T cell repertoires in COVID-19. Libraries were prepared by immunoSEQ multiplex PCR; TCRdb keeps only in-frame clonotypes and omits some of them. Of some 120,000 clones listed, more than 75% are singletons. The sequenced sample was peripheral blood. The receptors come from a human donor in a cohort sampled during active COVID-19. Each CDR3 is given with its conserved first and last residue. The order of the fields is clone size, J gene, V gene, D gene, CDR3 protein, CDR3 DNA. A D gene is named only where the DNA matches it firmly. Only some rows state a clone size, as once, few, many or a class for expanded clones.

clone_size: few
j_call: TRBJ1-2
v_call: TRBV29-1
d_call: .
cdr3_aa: CSVHGNYGYTF
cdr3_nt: TGCAGCGTTCACGGGAACTATGGCTACACCTTC

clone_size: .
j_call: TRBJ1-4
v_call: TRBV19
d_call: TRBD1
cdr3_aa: CASSLFRDRNEKLFF
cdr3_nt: TGTGCCAGTAGTTTGTTCCGGGACAGAAATGAAAAACTGTTTTTT

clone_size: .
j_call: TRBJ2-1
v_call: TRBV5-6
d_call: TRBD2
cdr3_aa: CASSRRGGGANEQFF
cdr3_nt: TGTGCCAGCAGCCGCAGGGGCGGGGGGGCCAATGAGCAGTTCTTC

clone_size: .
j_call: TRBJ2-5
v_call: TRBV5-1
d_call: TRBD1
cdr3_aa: CASSLGDREAQYF
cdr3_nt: TGCGCCAGCAGCTTGGGGGACAGGGAAGCCCAGTACTTC

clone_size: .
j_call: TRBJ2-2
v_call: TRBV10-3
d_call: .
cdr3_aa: CAISDTEEADGELFF
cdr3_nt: TGTGCCATCAGTGATACAGAGGAGGCCGACGGGGAGCTGTTTTTT

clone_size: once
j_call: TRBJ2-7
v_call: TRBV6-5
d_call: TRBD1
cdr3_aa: CASSDRVNYEQYF
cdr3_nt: TGTGCCAGCAGCGACAGGGTGAACTACGAGCAGTACTTC

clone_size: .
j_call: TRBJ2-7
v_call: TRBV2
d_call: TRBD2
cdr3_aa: CASRGAGRGVSYEQYF
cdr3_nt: TGTGCCAGCAGGGGAGCGGGGCGGGGGGTCTCCTACGAGCAGTACTTC

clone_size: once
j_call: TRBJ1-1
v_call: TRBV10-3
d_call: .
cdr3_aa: CATLDGTEAFF
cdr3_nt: TGTGCCACCCTCGACGGGACTGAAGCTTTCTTT

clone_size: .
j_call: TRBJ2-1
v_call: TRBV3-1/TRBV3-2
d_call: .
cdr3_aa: CASSQAGRPGDEQFF
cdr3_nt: TGTGCCAGCAGCCAGGCGGGCCGACCCGGGGATGAGCAGTTCTTC

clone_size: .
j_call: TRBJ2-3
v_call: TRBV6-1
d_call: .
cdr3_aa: CASSELASDTDTQYF
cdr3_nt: TGTGCCAGCAGTGAACTAGCATCAGACACAGATACGCAGTATTTT

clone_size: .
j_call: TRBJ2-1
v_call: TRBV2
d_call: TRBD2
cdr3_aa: CASRGAGLAYNEQFF
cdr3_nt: TGTGCCAGCAGGGGCGCGGGACTAGCGTACAATGAGCAGTTCTTC